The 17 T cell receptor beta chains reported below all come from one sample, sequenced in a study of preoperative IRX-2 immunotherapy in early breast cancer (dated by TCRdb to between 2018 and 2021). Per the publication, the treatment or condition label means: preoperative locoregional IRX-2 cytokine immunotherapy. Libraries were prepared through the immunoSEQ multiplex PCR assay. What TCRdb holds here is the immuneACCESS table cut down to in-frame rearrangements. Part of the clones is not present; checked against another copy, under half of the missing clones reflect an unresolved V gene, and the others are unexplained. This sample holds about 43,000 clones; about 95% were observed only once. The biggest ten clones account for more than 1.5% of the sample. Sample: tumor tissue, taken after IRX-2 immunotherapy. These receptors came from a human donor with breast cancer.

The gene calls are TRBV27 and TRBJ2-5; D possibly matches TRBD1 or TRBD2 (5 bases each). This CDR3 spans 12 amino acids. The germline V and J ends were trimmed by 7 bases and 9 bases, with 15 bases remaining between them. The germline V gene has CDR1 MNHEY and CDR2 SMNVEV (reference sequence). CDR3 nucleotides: TGTGCCAGCATAGACGTAGTGGGGGCCCAGTACTTC. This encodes CASIDVVGAQYF.

This CDR3 is CASSLAVTDTQYF. The CDR3 DNA reads as TGTGCCAGCAGCTTAGCCGTCACAGATACGCAGTATTTT. The V gene is TRBV13, the J gene TRBJ2-3; no reliable D call. Germline lookup yields CDR1 PRHDT and CDR2 FYEKMQ (reference sequence). The CDR3 consists of 13 residues. Trimming removed 1 base at V and 2 bases at J, with 4 bases between.

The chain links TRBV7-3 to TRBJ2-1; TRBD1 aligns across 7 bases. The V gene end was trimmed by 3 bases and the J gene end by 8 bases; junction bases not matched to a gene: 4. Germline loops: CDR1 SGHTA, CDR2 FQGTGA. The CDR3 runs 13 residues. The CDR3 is CASSLDRTDEQFF. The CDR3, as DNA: TGTGCCAGCAGCTTGGACAGGACGGATGAGCAGTTCTTC.

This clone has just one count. The DNA of the CDR3 is TGTGCCAGCAGCCCTACGGTTATTAACTATGGCTACACCTTC. Residues: CASSPTVINYGYTF. V gene TRBV7-8 combines with J gene TRBJ1-2, with D uncertain. V was trimmed by 5 bases and J by 1 base, leaving 11 bases between them. Germline values: CDR1 SGHVS, CDR2 FQNEAQ. This CDR3 comprises 14 residues.

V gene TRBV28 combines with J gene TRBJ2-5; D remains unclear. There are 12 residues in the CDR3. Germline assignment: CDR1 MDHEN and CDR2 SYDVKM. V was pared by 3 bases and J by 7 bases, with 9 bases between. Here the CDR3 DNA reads TGTGCCAGCAGTTTTACCGGGCGGACCCAGTACTTC. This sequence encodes CASSFTGRTQYF.

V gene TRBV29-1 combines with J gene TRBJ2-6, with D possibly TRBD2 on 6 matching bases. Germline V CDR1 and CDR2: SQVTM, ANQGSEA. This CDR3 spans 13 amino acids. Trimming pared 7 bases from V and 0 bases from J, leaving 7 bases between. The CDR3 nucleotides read TGCAGCGCCGGGAGCTCTGGGGCCAACGTCCTGACTTTC. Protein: CSAGSSGANVLTF.

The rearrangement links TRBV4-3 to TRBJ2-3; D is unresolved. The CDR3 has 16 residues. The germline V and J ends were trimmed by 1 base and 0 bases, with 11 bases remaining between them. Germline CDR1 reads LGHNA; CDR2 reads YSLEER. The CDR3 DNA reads TGCGCCAGCAGCCAAGTTACCTACCGTAGCACAGATACGCAGTATTTT. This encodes CASSQVTYRSTDTQYF.

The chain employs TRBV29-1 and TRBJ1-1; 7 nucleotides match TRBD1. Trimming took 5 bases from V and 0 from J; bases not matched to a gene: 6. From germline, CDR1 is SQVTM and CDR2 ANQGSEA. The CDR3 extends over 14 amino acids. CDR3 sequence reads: CSVKGQVMNTEAFF. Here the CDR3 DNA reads TGCAGCGTTAAAGGACAGGTGATGAACACTGAAGCTTTCTTT.

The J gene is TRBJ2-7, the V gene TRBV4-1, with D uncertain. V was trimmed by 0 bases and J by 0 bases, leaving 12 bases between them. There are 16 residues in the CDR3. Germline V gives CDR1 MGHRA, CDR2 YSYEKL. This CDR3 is CASSQELLFGSYEQYF. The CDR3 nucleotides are TGCGCCAGCAGCCAAGAATTGCTGTTTGGCTCCTACGAGCAGTACTTC.

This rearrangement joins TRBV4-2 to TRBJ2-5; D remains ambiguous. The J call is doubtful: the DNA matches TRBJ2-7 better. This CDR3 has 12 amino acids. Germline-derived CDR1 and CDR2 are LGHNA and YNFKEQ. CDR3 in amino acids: CASSQESYEQYF. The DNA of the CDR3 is TGTGCCAGCAGCCAAGAATCCTACGAGCAGTACTTC.

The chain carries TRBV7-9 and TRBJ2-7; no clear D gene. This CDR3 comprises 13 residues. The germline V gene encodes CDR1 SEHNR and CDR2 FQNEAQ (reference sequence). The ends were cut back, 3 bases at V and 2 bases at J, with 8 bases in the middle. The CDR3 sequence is CASSFESPYEQYF. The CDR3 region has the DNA TGTGCCAGCAGCTTCGAATCCCCCTACGAGCAGTACTTC.

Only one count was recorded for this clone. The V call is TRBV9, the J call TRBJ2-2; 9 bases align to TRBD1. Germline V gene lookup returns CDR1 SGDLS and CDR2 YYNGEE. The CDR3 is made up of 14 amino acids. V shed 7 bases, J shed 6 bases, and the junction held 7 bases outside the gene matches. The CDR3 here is CASRGDRAAGELFF. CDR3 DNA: TGTGCCAGCCGGGGGGACAGGGCGGCCGGGGAGCTGTTTTTT.

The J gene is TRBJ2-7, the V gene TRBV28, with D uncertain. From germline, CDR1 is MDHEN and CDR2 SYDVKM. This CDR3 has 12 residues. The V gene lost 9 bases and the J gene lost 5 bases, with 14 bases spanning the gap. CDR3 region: CASGVPGHEQYF. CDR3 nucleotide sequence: TGTGCCAGTGGGGTCCCGGGCCACGAGCAGTACTTC. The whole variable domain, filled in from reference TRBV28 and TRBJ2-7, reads DVKVTQSSRYLVKRTGEKVFLECVQDMDHENMFWYRQDPGLGLRLIYFSYDVKMKEKGDIPEGYSVSREKKERFSLILESASTNQTSMYLCASGVPGHEQYFGPGTRLTVT.

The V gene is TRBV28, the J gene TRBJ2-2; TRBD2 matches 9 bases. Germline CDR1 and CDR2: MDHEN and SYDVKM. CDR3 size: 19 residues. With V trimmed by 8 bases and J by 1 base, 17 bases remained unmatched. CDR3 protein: CASHSGTEGLAQNTGELFF. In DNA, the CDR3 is TGTGCCAGCCACTCCGGGACAGAGGGACTAGCCCAGAACACCGGGGAGCTGTTTTTT.

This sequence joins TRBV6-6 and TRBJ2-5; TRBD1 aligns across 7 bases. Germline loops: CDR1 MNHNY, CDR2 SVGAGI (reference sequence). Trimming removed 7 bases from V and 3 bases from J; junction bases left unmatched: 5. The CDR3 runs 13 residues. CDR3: CASMRRGKETQYF. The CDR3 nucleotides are TGTGCCAGCATGCGCAGGGGGAAAGAGACCCAGTACTTC.

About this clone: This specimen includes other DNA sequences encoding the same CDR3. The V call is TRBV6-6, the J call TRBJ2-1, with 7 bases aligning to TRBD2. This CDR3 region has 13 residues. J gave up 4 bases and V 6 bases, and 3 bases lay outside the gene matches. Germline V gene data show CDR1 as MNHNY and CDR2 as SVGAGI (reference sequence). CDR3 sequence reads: CASRAGRYNEQFF. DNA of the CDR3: TGTGCCAGCAGAGCGGGGAGATACAATGAGCAGTTCTTC.

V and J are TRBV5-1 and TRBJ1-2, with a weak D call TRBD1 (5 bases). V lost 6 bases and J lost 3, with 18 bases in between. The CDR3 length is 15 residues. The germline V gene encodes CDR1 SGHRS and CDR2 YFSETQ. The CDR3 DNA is TGCGCCAGCAAGGAGGAGAGGGGCCCTTACTATGGCTACACCTTC. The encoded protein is CASKEERGPYYGYTF.